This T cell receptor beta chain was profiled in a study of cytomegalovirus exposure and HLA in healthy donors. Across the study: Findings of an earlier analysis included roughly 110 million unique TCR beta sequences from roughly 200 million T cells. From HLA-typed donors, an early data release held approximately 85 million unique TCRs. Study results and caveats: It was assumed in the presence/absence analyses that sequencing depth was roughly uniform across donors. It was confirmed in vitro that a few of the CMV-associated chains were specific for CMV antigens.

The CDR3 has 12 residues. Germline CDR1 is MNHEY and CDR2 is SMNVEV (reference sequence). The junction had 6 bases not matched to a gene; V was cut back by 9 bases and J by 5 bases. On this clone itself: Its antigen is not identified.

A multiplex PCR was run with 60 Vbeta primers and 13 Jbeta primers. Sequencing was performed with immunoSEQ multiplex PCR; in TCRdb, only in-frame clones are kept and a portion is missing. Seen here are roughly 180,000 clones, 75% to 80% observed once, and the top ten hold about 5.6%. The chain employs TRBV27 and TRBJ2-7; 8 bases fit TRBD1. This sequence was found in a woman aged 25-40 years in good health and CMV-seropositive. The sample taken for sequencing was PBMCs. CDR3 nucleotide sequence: TGTGCCAGTAGGGACAGGCCGGACGAGCAGTACTTC. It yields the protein CASRDRPDEQYF.